The sequence of this TCR beta chain was determined in a study of shared clonotypes between healthy human individuals. As for the study in general: Three plates each covered CD4 naive and memory; CD8 naive two, CD8 memory one.

Repertoires were generated with immunoSEQ multiplex PCR, while TCRdb's copy carries only in-frame clones and drops some. The sample consists of hundreds of thousands of clones, approximately 96% of them appearing once. About this clone itself: The antigen remains undetermined.

Study observations and caveats: Across subsets, estimated richness was generally greater for naive than for memory populations.

This CDR3 spans 16 amino acids. The ends lost 5 bases at V and 9 bases at J; junction bases unmatched: 15. The germline V gene encodes CDR1 LNHDA and CDR2 SQIVND (reference sequence). Positively selected for CCR7, the CD45RO-negative cells used as naive CD8 cells excluded terminally differentiated effector memory CD45RA+ cells. The chain uses TRBV19 and TRBJ2-1; 8 positions match TRBD1. The sequence was collected from a woman younger than 45 in good health. Sequencing was performed on naive CD8+ T cells sorted from blood. The CDR3 DNA reads as TGTGCCAGTAGTGATGCCCGCAGGGGGCTGCGGGGTGAGCAGTTCTTC. Its protein product is CASSDARRGLRGEQFF. Full variable domain (missing parts from reference TRBV19 and TRBJ2-1): DGGITQSPKYLFRKEGQNVTLSCEQNLNHDAMYWYRQDPGQGLRLIYYSQIVNDFQKGDIAEGYSVSREKKESFPLTVTSAQKNPTAFYLCASSDARRGLRGEQFFGPGTRLTVL.